This T cell receptor beta chain was captured by sequencing in a study of shared clonotypes between healthy human individuals. Notes on the study in general: Naive subsets usually exceeded memory subsets in estimated richness.

The data were produced by immunoSEQ multiplex PCR, yet TCRdb's version contains in-frame clones alone and is incomplete. The table shows some 2,000,000 clones, with 90% to 96% occurring only once. With respect to this clone: Its antigen is undetermined.

The source is a man aged 18 to 29 in good health. The sample consisted of naive CD4+ T cells sorted from blood. Stated subset: CD45RA+ positively selected.

This CDR3 reads CAWSVRLAGDGHEQFF. The DNA for the CDR3 is TGTGCCTGGAGTGTTCGGCTAGCGGGAGACGGGCATGAGCAGTTCTTC. This rearrangement joins TRBV30 to TRBJ2-1, with 10 bases matching TRBD2. V trimming: 0 bases; J trimming: 8 bases; junction bases outside the gene matches: 10. The CDR3 contains 16 residues. Germline values: CDR1 GTSNPN, CDR2 SVGIG (reference sequence). Combining the CDR3 with reference TRBV30 and TRBJ2-1 gives the whole variable domain SQTIHQWPATLVQPVGSPLSLECTVEGTSNPNLYWYRQAAGRGLQLLFYSVGIGQISSEVPQNLSASRPQDRQFILSSKKLLLSDSGFYLCAWSVRLAGDGHEQFFGPGTRLTVL.